This T cell receptor beta chain originates from a study of CD8+ T cells in alopecia areata. Study-level findings and limits: Only one nonresponder was present, which leaves the link between baseline CD8+ expansion and response uncertain.

Treatment meaning: oral pan-JAK inhibitor, 5-10 mg twice daily. Extracted RNA was reverse transcribed into cDNA, the sequencing template. Some clones are missing from TCRdb's copy, which holds only in-frame ones; the method was immunoSEQ multiplex PCR. The table lists over 150,000 clones, 55% to 75% of them singletons. The CDR3 consists of 16 residues. V was trimmed by 0 bases and J by 3 bases, leaving 15 bases between them. Germline assignment: CDR1 LGHNA and CDR2 YSLEER. This clone showed up just a few times. Antigen specificity is unknown. The V and J genes are TRBV4-3 and TRBJ2-7; D perhaps matches TRBD2 (6 bases). Sample: CD4+ T cells sorted from blood, taken at week 24, from a patient treated with tofacitinib. This TCR was recovered from a human donor with alopecia areata. The CDR3 spells CASSQDRGGAFYEQYF. The CDR3 DNA is TGCGCCAGCAGCCAAGATAGGGGAGGAGCGTTCTACGAGCAGTACTTC.